Sequencing of this T cell receptor beta chain was carried out in a study of cytomegalovirus exposure and HLA in healthy donors. The CDR3 totals 13 residues. Per the germline V gene, CDR1 is ENHRY and CDR2 is SYGVKD. Comment on this clone: A read error may produce the germline difference seen at one junction end.

PCR employed 60 Vbeta and 13 Jbeta primers. Method: immunoSEQ multiplex PCR; TCRdb's copy keeps in-frame clones and lacks some. Among 120,000 or so clones listed, around 77% were seen once. This clonotype was obtained from a man aged 45 to 65 in good health and CMV-seropositive. The sequencing input was PBMCs. The chain uses TRBV10-3 and TRBJ2-7, with 12 bases lining up with TRBD2. The CDR3 coding sequence is TGTGCCGTCAGGACTAGCGGGAACAACGAGCAGTACTTC. It translates to CAVRTSGNNEQYF.